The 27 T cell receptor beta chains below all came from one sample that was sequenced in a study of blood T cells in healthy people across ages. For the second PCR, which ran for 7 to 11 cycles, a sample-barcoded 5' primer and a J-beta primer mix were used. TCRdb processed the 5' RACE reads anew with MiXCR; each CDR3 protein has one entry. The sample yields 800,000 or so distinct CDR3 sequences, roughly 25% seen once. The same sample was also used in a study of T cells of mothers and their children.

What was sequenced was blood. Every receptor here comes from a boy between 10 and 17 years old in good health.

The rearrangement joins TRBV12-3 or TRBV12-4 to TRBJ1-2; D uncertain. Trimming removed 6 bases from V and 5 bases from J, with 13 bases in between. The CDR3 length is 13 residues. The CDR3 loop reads CASSPTFGYGYTF. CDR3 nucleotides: TGTGCCAGCAGCCCAACCTTCGGGTATGGCTACACCTTC.

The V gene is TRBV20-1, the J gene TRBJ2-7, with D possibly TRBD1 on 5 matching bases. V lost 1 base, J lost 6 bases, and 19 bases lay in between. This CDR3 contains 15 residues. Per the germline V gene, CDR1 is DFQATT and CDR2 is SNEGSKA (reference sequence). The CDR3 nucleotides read TGCAGTGCTAGAGTCGCAGGGCTGAGTTCGGGCGAGCAGTACTTC. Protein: CSARVAGLSSGEQYF.

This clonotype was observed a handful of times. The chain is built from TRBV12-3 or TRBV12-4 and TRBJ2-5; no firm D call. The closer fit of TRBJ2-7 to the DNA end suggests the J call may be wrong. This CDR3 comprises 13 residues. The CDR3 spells CASSFALSHEQYF. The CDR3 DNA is TGTGCCAGCAGTTTTGCGCTTTCTCACGAGCAGTACTTC.

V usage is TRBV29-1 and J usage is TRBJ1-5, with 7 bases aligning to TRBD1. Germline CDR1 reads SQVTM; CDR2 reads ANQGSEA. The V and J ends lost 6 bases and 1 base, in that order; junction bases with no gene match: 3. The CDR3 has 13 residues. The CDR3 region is CSVAQGSNQPQHF. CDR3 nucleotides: TGCAGCGTCGCACAGGGGAGCAATCAGCCCCAGCATTTT.

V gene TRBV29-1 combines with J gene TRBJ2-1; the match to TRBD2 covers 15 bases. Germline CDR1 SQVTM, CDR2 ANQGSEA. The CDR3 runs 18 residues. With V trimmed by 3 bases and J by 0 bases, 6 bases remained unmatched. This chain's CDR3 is CSVDGRTSGGGSYNEQFF. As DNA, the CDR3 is TGCAGCGTTGATGGCAGGACTAGCGGGGGGGGCTCCTACAATGAGCAGTTCTTC.

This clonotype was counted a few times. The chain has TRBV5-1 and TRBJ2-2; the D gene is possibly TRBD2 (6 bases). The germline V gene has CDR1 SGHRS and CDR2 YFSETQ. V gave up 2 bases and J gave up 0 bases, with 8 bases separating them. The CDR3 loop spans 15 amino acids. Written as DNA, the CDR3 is TGCGCCAGCAGCTTCGGGGGACCGAACACCGGGGAGCTGTTTTTT. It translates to CASSFGGPNTGELFF.

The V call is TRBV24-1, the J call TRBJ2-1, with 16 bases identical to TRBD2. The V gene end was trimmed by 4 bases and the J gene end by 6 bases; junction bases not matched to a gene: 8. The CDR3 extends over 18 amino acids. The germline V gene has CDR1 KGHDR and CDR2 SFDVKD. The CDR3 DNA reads TGTGCCACCAGTGAGGTGGGACTAGCGGGAGGGCCGCCCAATGAGCAGTTCTTC. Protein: CATSEVGLAGGPPNEQFF.

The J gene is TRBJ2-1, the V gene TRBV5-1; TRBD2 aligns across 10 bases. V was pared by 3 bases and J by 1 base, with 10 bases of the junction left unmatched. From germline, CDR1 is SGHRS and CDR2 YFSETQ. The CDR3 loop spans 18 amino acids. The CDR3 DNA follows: TGCGCCAGCAGCTATTGGAGGGCTAGCGGGAGTTCCTACAATGAGCAGTTCTTC. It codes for CASSYWRASGSSYNEQFF.

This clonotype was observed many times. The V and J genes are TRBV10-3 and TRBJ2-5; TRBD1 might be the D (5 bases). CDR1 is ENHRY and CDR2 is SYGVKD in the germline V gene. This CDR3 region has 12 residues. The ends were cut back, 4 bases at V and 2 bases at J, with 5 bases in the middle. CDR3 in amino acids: CAISAGQETQYF. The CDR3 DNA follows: TGTGCCATCAGTGCAGGGCAAGAGACCCAGTACTTC.

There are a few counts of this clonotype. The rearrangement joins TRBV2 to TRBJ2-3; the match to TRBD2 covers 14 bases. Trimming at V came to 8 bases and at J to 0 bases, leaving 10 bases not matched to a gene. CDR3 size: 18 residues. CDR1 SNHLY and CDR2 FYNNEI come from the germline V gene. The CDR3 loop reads CASLGGLAGGSSTDTQYF. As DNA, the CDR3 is TGTGCCAGCCTCGGCGGACTAGCGGGGGGATCTAGCACAGATACGCAGTATTTT.

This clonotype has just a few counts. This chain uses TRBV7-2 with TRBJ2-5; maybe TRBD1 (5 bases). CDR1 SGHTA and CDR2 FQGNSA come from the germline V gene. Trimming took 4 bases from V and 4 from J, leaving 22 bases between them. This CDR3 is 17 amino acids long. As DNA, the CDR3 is TGTGCCAGCAGCTCGGAATGGCGGCTTCAGGGCAGAGAGACCCAGTACTTC. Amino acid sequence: CASSSEWRLQGRETQYF.

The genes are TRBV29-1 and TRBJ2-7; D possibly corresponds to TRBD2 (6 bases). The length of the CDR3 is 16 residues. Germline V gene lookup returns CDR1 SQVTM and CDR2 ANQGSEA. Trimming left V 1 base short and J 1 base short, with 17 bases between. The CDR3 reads CSVEAVGRDLSYEQYF. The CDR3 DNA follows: TGCAGCGTTGAAGCGGTAGGGCGGGACCTATCCTACGAGCAGTACTTC.

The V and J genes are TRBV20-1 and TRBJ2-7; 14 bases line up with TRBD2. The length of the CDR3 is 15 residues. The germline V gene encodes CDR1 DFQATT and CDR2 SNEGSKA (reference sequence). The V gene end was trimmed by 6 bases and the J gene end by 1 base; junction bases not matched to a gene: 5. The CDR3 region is CSAGTSGGRSYEQYF. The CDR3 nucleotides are TGCAGTGCAGGGACTAGCGGGGGCCGTTCCTACGAGCAGTACTTC.

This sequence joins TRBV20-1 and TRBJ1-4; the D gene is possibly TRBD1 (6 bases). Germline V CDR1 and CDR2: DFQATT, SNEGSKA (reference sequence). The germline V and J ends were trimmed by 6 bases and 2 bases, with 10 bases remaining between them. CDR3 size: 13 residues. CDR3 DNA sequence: TGCAGTGCGGAGGGGGGGACTAATGAAAAACTGTTTTTT. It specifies CSAEGGTNEKLFF.

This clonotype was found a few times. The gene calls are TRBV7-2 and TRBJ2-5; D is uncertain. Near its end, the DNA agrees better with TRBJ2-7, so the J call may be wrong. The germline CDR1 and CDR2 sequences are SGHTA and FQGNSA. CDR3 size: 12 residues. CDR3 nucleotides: TGTGCCAGCAGCTTCAACAACTACGAGCAGTACTTC. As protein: CASSFNNYEQYF.

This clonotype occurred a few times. CDR3 nucleotides: TGTGCCAGCAGCTCCCCAGGGGCTAATGAAAAACTGTTTTTT. Protein: CASSSPGANEKLFF. The chain joins TRBV9 to TRBJ1-4, with a tentative D call TRBD1 (6 bases). Trimming took 4 bases from V and 3 from J, leaving 10 bases between them. CDR3 size: 14 residues. Germline CDR1 and CDR2: SGDLS and YYNGEE.

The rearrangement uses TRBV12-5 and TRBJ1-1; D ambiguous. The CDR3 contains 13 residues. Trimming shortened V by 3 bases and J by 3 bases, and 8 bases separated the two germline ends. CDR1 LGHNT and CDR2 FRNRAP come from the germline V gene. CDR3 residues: CASGLAGYTEAFF. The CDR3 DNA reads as TGTGCTAGTGGTTTAGCGGGATACACTGAAGCTTTCTTT.

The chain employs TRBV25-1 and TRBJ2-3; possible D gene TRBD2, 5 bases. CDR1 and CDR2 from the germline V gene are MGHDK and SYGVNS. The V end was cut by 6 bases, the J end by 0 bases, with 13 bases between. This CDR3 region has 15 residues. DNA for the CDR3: TGTGCCAGCAGCCCCCGGACTCTAAGCACAGATACGCAGTATTTT. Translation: CASSPRTLSTDTQYF.

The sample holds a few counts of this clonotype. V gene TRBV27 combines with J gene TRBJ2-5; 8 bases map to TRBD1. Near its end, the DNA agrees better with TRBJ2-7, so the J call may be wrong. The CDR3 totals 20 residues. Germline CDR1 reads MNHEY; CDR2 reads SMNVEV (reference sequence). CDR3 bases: TGTGCCAGCAGTCCCTCCCCAGCCTTGACAGGGGTCGGGCCAACCTACGAGCAGTACTTC. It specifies CASSPSPALTGVGPTYEQYF.

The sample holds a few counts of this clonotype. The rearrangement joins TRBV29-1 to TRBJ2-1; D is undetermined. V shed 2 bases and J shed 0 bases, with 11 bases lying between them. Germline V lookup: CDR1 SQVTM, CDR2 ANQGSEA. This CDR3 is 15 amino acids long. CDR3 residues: CSVESPRASYNEQFF. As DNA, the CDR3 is TGCAGCGTTGAATCCCCTCGCGCCTCCTACAATGAGCAGTTCTTC.

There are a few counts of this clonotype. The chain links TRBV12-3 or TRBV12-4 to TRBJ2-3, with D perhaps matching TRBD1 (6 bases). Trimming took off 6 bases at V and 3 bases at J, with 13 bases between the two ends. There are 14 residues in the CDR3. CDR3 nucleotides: TGTGCCAGCAGACCTATAGGGGGAACAGATACGCAGTATTTT. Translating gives CASRPIGGTDTQYF.

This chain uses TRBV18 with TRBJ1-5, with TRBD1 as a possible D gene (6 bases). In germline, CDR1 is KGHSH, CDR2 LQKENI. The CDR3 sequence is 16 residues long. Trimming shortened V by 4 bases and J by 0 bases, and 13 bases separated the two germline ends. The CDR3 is CASSRAGTFSNQPQHF. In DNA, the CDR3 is TGTGCCAGCTCACGTGCCGGGACATTTAGCAATCAGCCCCAGCATTTT.

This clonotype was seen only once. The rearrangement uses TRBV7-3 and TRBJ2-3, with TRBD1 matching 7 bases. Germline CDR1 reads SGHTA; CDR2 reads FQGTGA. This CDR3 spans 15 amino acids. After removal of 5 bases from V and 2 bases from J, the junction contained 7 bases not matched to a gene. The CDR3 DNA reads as TGTGCCAGCAGCGCGAAGGGGGCTGACACAGATACGCAGTATTTT. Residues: CASSAKGADTDTQYF.

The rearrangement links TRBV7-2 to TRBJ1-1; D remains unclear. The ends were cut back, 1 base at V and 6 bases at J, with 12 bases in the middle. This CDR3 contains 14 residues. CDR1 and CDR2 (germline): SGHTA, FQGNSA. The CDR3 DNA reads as TGTGCCAGCAGCTTAGTAAGAGGTGGAGCTGAAGCTTTCTTT. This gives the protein CASSLVRGGAEAFF.

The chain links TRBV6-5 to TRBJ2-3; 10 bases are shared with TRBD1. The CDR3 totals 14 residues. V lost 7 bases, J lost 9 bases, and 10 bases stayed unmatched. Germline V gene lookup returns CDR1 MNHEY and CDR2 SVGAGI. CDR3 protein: CASTGDRGRGTQYF. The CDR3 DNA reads TGTGCCAGCACCGGGGACAGGGGCCGGGGCACGCAGTATTTT.

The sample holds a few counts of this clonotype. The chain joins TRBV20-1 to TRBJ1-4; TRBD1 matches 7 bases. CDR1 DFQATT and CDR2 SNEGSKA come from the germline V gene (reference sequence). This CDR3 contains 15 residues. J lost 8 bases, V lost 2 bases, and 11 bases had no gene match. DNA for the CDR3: TGCAGTGCTAGATCGGCCGGGACAGCGTCCGAAAAACTGTTTTTT. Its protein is CSARSAGTASEKLFF.

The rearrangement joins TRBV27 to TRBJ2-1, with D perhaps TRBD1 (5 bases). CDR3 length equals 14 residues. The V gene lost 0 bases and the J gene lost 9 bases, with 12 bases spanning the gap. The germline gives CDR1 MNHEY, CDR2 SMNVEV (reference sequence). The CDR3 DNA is TGTGCCAGCAGTTTATCGGCAGGGCTGGCTGAGCAGTTCTTC. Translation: CASSLSAGLAEQFF.